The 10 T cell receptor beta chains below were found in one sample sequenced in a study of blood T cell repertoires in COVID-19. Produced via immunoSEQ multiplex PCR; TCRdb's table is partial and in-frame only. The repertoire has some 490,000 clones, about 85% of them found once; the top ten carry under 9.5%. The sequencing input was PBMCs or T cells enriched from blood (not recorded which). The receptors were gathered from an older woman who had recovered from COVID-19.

The CDR3 nucleotides are TGTGCCAGTAGTATAGATCTCCTAGCGGGGGTGAAAAACATTCAGTACTTC. This translates into CASSIDLLAGVKNIQYF. The chain carries TRBV19 and TRBJ2-4; 10 positions agree with TRBD2. The junction had 6 bases not matched to a gene; V was cut back by 0 bases and J by 4 bases. This CDR3 region has 17 residues. Germline assignment: CDR1 LNHDA and CDR2 SQIVND (reference sequence).

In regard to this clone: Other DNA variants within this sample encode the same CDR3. CDR3 in DNA: TGTGCCAGCAGCTCCGGGGGGGGATACAATGAGCAGTTCTTC. Protein sequence: CASSSGGGYNEQFF. The chain uses TRBV9 and TRBJ2-1; 8 nucleotides match TRBD2. This CDR3 comprises 14 residues. The germline V gene encodes CDR1 SGDLS and CDR2 YYNGEE. V trimming: 4 bases; J trimming: 4 bases; junction bases outside the gene matches: 4.

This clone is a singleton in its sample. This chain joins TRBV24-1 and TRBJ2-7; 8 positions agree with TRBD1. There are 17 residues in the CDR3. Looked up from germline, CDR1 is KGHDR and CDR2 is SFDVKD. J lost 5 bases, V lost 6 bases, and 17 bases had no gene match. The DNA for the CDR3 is TGTGCCACCAGTCCAAGGAAAACGGGACAGGTCCCCCACGAGCAGTACTTC. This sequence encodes CATSPRKTGQVPHEQYF.

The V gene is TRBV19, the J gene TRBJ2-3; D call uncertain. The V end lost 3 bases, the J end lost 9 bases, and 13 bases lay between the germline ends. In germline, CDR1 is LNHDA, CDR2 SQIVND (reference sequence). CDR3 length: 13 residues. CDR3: CASSIALLKTQYF. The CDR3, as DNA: TGTGCCAGTAGTATCGCGCTCCTGAAAACGCAGTATTTT.

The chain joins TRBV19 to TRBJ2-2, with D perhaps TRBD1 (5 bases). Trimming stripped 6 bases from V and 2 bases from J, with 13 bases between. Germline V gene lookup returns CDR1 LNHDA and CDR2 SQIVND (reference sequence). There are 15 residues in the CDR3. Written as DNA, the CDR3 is TGTGCCAGTAGGAAAGTAAGGGGTAACACCGGGGAGCTGTTTTTT. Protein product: CASRKVRGNTGELFF.

The CDR3 nucleotides are TGTGTCCAGTATTATACAGGGTTAGAAAAACTGTTTTTT. This codes for CVQYYTGLEKLFF. The rearrangement links TRBV19 to TRBJ1-4; TRBD1 is a possible D gene (6 bases). Germline values: CDR1 LNHDA, CDR2 SQIVND (reference sequence). The CDR3 extends over 13 amino acids.

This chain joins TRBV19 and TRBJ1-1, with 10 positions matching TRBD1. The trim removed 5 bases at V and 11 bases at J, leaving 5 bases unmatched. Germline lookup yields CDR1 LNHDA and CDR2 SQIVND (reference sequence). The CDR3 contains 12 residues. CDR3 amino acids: CASSSTGGTAFF. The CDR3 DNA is TGTGCCAGTAGTTCGACAGGGGGCACGGCTTTCTTT.

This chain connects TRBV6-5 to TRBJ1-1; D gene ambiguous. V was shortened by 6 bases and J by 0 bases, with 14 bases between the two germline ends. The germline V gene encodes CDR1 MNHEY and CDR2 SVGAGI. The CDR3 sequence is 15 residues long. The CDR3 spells CASSGRQNMNTEAFF. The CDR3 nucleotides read TGTGCCAGCAGCGGAAGACAAAACATGAACACTGAAGCTTTCTTT.

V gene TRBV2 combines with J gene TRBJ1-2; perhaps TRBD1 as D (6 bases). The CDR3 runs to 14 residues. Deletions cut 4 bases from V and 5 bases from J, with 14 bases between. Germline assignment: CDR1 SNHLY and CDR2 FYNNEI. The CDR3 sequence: CASSGLQGGYGYTF. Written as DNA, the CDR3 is TGTGCCAGCAGTGGACTACAGGGCGGATATGGCTACACCTTC. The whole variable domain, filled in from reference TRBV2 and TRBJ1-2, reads EPEVTQTPSHQVTQMGQEVILRCVPISNHLYFYWYRQILGQKVEFLVSFYNNEISEKSEIFDDQFSVERPDGSNFTLKIRSTKLEDSAMYFCASSGLQGGYGYTFGSGTRLTVV.

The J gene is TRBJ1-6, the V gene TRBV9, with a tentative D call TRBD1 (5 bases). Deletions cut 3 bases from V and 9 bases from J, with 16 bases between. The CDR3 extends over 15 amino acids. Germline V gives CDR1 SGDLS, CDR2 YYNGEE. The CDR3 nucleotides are TGTGCCAGCAGCGCCGGTGGATGGGGCCCTTCACCCCTCCACTTT. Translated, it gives CASSAGGWGPSPLHF.